These T cell receptor beta chains were read from a single sample in a study of vaccination effects on CD4 cells after COVID-19. Using immunoSEQ multiplex PCR, the repertoire was profiled, and TCRdb retains in-frame clones only, with some absent. Of approximately 70,000 clones listed, roughly 76% are singletons. These receptors lack a known antigen. Here the sequenced sample was CD4+ T cells from PBMCs cultured with HCoV-OC43 spike peptides, taken after COVID-19 vaccination. These receptors originate from a human donor who received a COVID-19 vaccine. The CDR3 runs from the conserved cysteine through the conserved F or W. D genes are given only for firm matches. Clone size is stated in some rows and not others, as once, few, many or a class when expanded.

>TRBJ2-3|.|.|15|TRBV7-2
CASSLRVGRTDTQYF
TGTGCCAGCAGCTTAAGGGTAGGACGGACAGATACGCAGTATTTT
>TRBJ2-1|TRBD2|.|15|TRBV4-1
CASSQASGGYNEQFF
TGCGCCAGCAGCCAAGCTAGCGGGGGTTACAATGAGCAGTTCTTC
>TRBJ2-3|TRBD2|.|16|TRBV5-8
CASPGLAGGPVDTQYF
TGTGCCAGTCCCGGACTAGCGGGGGGGCCGGTGGATACGCAGTATTTT
>TRBJ1-6|TRBD1|.|21|TRBV10-1
CAIKGVQGRVDRSSYNSPLHF
TGCGCCATCAAGGGGGTACAGGGGAGAGTTGACCGAAGCTCCTATAATTCACCCCTCCACTTT
>TRBJ2-3|TRBD2|.|15|TRBV6-6
CASRGAGGKGDTQYF
TGTGCCAGCAGGGGCGCGGGGGGGAAGGGAGATACGCAGTATTTT
>TRBJ1-2|TRBD1|.|15|TRBV5-1
CASSADRDSTRGYTF
TGCGCCAGCAGCGCCGACAGGGATAGCACGCGTGGCTACACCTTC
>TRBJ2-2|.|.|12|TRBV27
CASSRTTGELFF
TGTGCCAGCAGCCGAACTACCGGGGAGCTGTTTTTT
>TRBJ2-3|TRBD1|.|19|TRBV5-1
CASSTSDRVGTAATDTQYF
TGCGCCAGCAGCACCTCGGACAGGGTAGGGACGGCTGCCACAGATACGCAGTATTTT
>TRBJ2-2|TRBD2|once|17|TRBV27
CASTRLAGKTNTGELFF
TGTGCCAGCACCCGACTAGCGGGGAAAACGAACACCGGGGAGCTGTTTTTT
>TRBJ2-1|TRBD2|.|15|TRBV6-2/TRBV6-3
CASSLLAGDYNEQFF
TGTGCCAGCAGTTTACTAGCGGGGGACTACAATGAGCAGTTCTTC
>TRBJ1-5|.|.|14|TRBV28
CASSLLANRQPQHF
TGTGCCAGCAGTTTATTGGCCAACCGGCAGCCCCAGCATTTT
>TRBJ1-4|.|.|15|TRBV4-1
CASSQKTATNEKLFF
TGCGCCAGCAGCCAGAAGACAGCAACTAATGAAAAACTGTTTTTT
>TRBJ2-1|.|.|16|TRBV6-4
CASSEQALSSYNEQFF
TGTGCCAGCAGTGAGCAAGCGCTGAGCTCCTACAATGAGCAGTTCTTC
>TRBJ1-3|TRBD1|.|17|TRBV9
CASSDRDRGSYGNTIYF
TGTGCCAGCAGCGACCGGGACAGGGGCTCTTATGGAAACACCATATATTTT
>TRBJ2-3|.|.|12|TRBV4-1
CASSQEQGTQYF
TGCGCCAGCAGCCAAGAGCAGGGTACGCAGTATTTT
>TRBJ2-1|TRBD1|.|15|TRBV19
CASSTGTGATNEQFF
TGTGCCAGTAGCACCGGGACAGGGGCCACCAATGAGCAGTTCTTC
>TRBJ2-5|.|.|15|TRBV11-2
CASSPRRTLQETQYF
TGTGCCAGCAGCCCTCGGAGGACACTCCAAGAGACCCAGTACTTC
>TRBJ2-3|.|once|15|TRBV5-1
CASSGGTIGADTQYF
TGCGCCAGCAGCGGGGGGACGATTGGGGCAGATACGCAGTATTTT
>TRBJ2-5|.|once|12|TRBV7-2
CASSRAQETQYF
TGTGCCAGTTCCCGGGCACAAGAGACCCAGTACTTC
>TRBJ1-1|.|.|14|TRBV6-1
CASSETGRSPEAFF
TGTGCCAGCAGTGAAACGGGCCGGAGCCCTGAAGCTTTCTTT
>TRBJ2-3|.|.|15|TRBV30
CAWSVATGVIDTQYF
TGTGCCTGGAGTGTAGCGACAGGAGTTATAGATACGCAGTATTTT